This T cell receptor beta chain was identified in a study of T cell clones after liver transplantation. Study-wide background: Apart from three HCV-positive recipients, transplants were for non-autoimmune, non-viral reasons.

Points from the study as a whole: Rather than being deleted, graft donor-reactive T cells may have moved into the graft.

The J segment lost 9 bases and the V segment lost 2 bases, leaving 6 bases of the junction unmatched. The V gene's germline CDR1 is MNHNY and CDR2 SVGAGI (reference sequence). The CDR3 length is 15 residues. Turning to this clone: Its antigen is not known.

Thawed unstimulated PBMCs were FACS-sorted by CD3, CD4 and CD8 into two populations. Here immunoSEQ multiplex PCR was the method, and the copy in TCRdb shows in-frame clones only, minus some. The sample lists about 7,900 clones, about 80% occurring once. This chain uses TRBV6-6 with TRBJ2-1, with 11 bases identical to TRBD1. The TCR was taken from a human donor who received a liver transplant. The sequences come from CD8+ T cells from blood, collected before liver transplant. The CDR3 bases are TGTGCCAGCAGTTACACGGACAGGGGGCGGGCTGAGCAGTTCTTC. Translating it yields CASSYTDRGRAEQFF.